This T cell receptor (beta chain) was found in a study of blood T cell repertoires in COVID-19. At the level of the study: Samples of COVID-19 (acute and convalescent) were obtained from the United States, Italy and Spain.

Germline values: CDR1 SGHRS, CDR2 YFSETQ. This CDR3 is built from 14 residues. In regard to this clone: One end of the junction is discordant with germline, which a read error may explain.

Authors' processing steps: Estimation of nucleated cell counts relied on the amplification of reference gene primers. Repertoires were generated with immunoSEQ multiplex PCR, while TCRdb's copy carries only in-frame clones and drops some. Clonal size and the V and J genes are those of that table, whereas D and trimming came from the DNA. The repertoire includes over 250,000 clones, more than 70% of them detected once, and roughly 5.3% sits in the top ten. The specimen sequenced was PBMCs or T cells enriched from blood (not recorded which). This receptor was identified in a woman in her thirties who had recovered from COVID-19. The J gene is TRBJ1-2, the V gene TRBV5-1; D gene unclear. The CDR3 spells CASSLGPANYSYTF. The CDR3 nucleotides read TGCGCCAGCAGCTTGGGTCCTGCTAACTATAGCTACACCTTC. The full variable domain, its missing parts supplied by reference TRBV5-1 and TRBJ1-2, is KAGVTQTPRYLIKTRGQQVTLSCSPISGHRSVSWYQQTPGQGLQFLFEYFSETQRNKGNFPGRFSGRQFSNSRSEMNVSTLELGDSALYLCASSLGPANYSYTFGSGTRLTVV.